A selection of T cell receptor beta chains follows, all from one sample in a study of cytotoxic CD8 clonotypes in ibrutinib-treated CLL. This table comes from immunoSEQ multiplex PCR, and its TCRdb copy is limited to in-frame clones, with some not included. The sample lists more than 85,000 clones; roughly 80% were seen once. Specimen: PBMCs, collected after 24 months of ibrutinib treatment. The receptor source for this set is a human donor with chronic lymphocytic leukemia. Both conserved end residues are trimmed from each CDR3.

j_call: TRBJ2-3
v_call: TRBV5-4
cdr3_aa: ASSLIGAGGERQTQY

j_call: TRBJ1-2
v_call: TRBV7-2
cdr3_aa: ASSSAQGDDGYT

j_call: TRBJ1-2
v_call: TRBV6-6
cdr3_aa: ASLRAKLSYGYT

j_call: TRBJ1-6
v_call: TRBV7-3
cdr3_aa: ASSPRQWAPLH

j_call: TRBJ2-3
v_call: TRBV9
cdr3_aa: ASSIRTGLDTDTQY

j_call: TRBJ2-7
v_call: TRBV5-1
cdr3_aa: ASSLVTGGTNYEQY

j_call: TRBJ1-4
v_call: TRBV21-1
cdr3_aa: ASSKGRAGDKEKLF

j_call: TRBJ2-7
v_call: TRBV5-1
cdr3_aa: ASSFTGTSGTYEQY

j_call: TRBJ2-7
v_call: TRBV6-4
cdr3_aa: ASRQGSYEQY

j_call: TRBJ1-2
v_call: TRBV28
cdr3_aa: ASKRKPATSGYT

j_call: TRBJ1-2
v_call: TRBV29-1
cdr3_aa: SGGTATNYGYT

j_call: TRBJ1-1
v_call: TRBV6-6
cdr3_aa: ASSYADRVEAF

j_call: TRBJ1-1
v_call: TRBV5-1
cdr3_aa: ASRGHRGIGTEAF

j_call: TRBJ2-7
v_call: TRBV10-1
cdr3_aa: ASSEGGLAYEQY

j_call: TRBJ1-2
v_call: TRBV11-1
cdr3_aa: ASSLKPSGGYGYT

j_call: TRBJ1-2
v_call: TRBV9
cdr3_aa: ASSVERGDYGYT

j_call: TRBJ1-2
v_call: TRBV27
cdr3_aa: ASSLVQGYGYT

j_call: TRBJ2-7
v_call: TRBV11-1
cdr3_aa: ASSLTGTGSYEQY

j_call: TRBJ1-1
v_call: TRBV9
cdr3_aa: ASSMNPGSTEAF

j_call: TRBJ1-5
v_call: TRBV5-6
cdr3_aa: ASSFYGRGHKTSPQH

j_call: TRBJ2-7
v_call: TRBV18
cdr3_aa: ASSDRVGGEQY

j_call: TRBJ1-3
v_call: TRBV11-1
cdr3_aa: ASSTGGDDLSGNTIY

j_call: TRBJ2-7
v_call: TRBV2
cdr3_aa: ASSVLAGGRNEQY

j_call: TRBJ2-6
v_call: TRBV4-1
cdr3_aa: ASSQWTGGSGANVLT

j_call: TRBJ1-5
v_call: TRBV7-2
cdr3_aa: ASSFAGTGGGQPQH

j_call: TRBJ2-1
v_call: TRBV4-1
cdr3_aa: ASSQVTLTGGEQF

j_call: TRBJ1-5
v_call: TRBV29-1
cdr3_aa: SVIEVSNQPQH

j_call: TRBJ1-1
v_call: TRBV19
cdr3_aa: ASSSPGTLGTEAF

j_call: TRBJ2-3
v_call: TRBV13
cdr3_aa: ASSTSTSGRLGDTQY

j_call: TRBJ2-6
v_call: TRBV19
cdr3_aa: ASGLSGANVLT

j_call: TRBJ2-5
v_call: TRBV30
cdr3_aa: AWRSMTTAAQETQY

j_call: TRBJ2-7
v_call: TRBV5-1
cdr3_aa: ASSITHTPGEQY

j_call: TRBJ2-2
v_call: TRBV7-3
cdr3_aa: ASSLGSGELF

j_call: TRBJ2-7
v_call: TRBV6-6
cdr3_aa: ASSSDGAYEQY

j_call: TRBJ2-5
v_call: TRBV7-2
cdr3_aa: ASSPRGEQETQY

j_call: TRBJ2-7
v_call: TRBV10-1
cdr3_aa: ASSDPAGVEQY

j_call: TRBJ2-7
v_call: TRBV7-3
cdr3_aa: ASSLTAISYEQY

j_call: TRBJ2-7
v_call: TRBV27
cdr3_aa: ASSLSPQGSYEQY

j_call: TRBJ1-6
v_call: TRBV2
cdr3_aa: ASRFPGRAYSPLH

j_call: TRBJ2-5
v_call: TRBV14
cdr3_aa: ASSQWGVEETQY